The next 14 T cell receptor beta chains were all read from a single sample in a study of cytomegalovirus exposure and HLA in healthy donors (dated by TCRdb to about 2017). Libraries were built with the immunoSEQ multiplex PCR assay. For the multiplex PCR, a mixture combining 60 forward primers for TCR Vbeta segments and 13 reverse primers for TCR Jbeta segments was used. Not all clones reach the TCRdb copy of this immuneACCESS table, which keeps in-frame sequences only. Checked studies attribute under half of the gap to unresolved V genes and leave the rest unexplained. Within this sample are roughly 140,000 clones, with roughly 72% of them counted one time only. The top ten hold approximately 2% of the sample. The sample was PBMCs. These receptors were obtained from a man aged 40-55 years in good health and CMV-seronegative.

This clone was recorded a few times. This chain connects TRBV7-9 to TRBJ1-2, with a weak D call TRBD1 (6 bases). Germline V CDR1 and CDR2: SEHNR, FQNEAQ (reference sequence). This CDR3 has 15 amino acids. V lost 5 bases to trimming and J lost 2 bases, with 15 bases between them. In DNA, the CDR3 is TGTGCCAGCAGCCCTTATACCGGGACAAACTATGGCTACACCTTC. Encoded protein: CASSPYTGTNYGYTF.

This clone occurred a few times. The chain recombines TRBV28 with TRBJ2-1; 7 bases line up with TRBD2. The CDR3 has 16 amino acids. The ends lost 5 bases at V and 8 bases at J; junction bases unmatched: 15. CDR1 is MDHEN and CDR2 is SYDVKM in the germline V gene. DNA of the CDR3: TGTGCCAGCAGTACCCCGGACGTGGGGGAGGGCTATGAGCAGTTCTTC. This encodes CASSTPDVGEGYEQFF.

V gene TRBV5-4 combines with J gene TRBJ1-6, with a weak D call TRBD1 (5 bases). Germline-derived CDR1 and CDR2 are SGHNT and YYREEE (reference sequence). This CDR3 is built from 16 residues. Trimming shortened V by 4 bases and J by 0 bases, and 11 bases separated the two germline ends. The CDR3 region is CASSPQGSSYNSPLHF. Here the CDR3 DNA reads TGTGCCAGCAGCCCCCAGGGTAGCTCCTATAATTCACCCCTCCACTTT.

This rearrangement joins TRBV6-1 to TRBJ1-5; D not certain. This CDR3 contains 13 residues. The V gene lost 2 bases and the J gene lost 5 bases, with 7 bases spanning the gap. Per germline, CDR1 MNHNS and CDR2 SASEGT. The CDR3 region is CASSELQYQPQHF. The CDR3 DNA reads TGTGCCAGCAGTGAATTGCAGTATCAGCCCCAGCATTTT.

This clone was detected only a few times. The rearrangement links TRBV9 to TRBJ2-7, with 8 bases matching TRBD1. V lost 7 bases, J lost 2 bases, and 26 bases stayed unmatched. Germline V gives CDR1 SGDLS, CDR2 YYNGEE. This CDR3 is 20 amino acids long. The CDR3 reads CASGSTRGPGQGGPPYEQYF. Here the CDR3 DNA reads TGTGCCAGCGGGTCCACCCGAGGTCCCGGACAGGGAGGCCCCCCCTACGAGCAGTACTTC.

CDR3 amino acids: CASSYDAQGLNEQYF. The CDR3 region has the DNA TGTGCCAGCAGTTACGACGCCCAGGGGCTAAACGAGCAGTACTTC. V gene TRBV6-5 combines with J gene TRBJ2-7, with D possibly being TRBD1 (6 bases). Looked up from germline, CDR1 is MNHEY and CDR2 is SVGAGI. CDR3 length: 15 amino acids. Trimming stripped 2 bases from V and 5 bases from J, with 16 bases between.

V and J are TRBV18 and TRBJ1-1; D is ambiguous. V was pared by 6 bases and J by 4 bases, with 15 bases between. This CDR3 region has 14 residues. CDR1 is KGHSH and CDR2 is LQKENI in the germline V gene. CDR3 loop: CASSRKGEGTEAFF. The CDR3 bases are TGTGCCAGCTCCCGGAAGGGAGAAGGCACTGAAGCTTTCTTT.

The chain joins TRBV7-2 to TRBJ2-1; D remains ambiguous. From germline, CDR1 is SGHTA and CDR2 FQGNSA. V lost 3 bases and J lost 7, with 19 bases in between. The CDR3 length is 16 residues. CDR3 loop: CASSFRLGGTQNEQFF. The DNA for the CDR3 is TGTGCCAGCAGCTTCCGGCTTGGCGGAACACAAAATGAGCAGTTCTTC.

The V call is TRBV4-1, the J call TRBJ2-7; TRBD1 agrees at 7 bases. V dropped 4 bases and J dropped 3; count of bases not matched to a gene: 3. This CDR3 is built from 13 residues. Per the germline V gene, CDR1 is MGHRA and CDR2 is YSYEKL. The CDR3 protein is CASSRQGDYEQYF. The CDR3 DNA is TGCGCCAGCAGCCGACAGGGAGACTACGAGCAGTACTTC.

The chain joins TRBV6-6 to TRBJ1-4; D uncertain. The length of the CDR3 is 15 residues. Germline V gene lookup returns CDR1 MNHNY and CDR2 SVGAGI (reference sequence). The ends were cut back, 0 bases at V and 3 bases at J, with 8 bases in the middle. The CDR3 loop is CASSYSAVPNEKLFF. DNA for the CDR3: TGTGCCAGCAGTTACTCGGCGGTCCCTAATGAAAAACTGTTTTTT.

The V and J genes are TRBV11-2 and TRBJ2-1, with 9 bases matching TRBD1. J was trimmed by 6 bases and V by 5 bases; bases with no gene match: 5. The CDR3 contains 14 residues. In germline, CDR1 is SGHAT, CDR2 FQNNGV. CDR3 DNA sequence: TGTGCCAGCAGCAAAGGGACAGGGCCCAATGAGCAGTTCTTC. This encodes CASSKGTGPNEQFF.

DNA for the CDR3: TGTGCTAGTGACACCCCCACGGACAGGGGAGACACTGAAGCTTTCTTT. This gives the protein CASDTPTDRGDTEAFF. This chain joins TRBV12-5 and TRBJ1-1; 9 bases agree with TRBD1. Germline CDR1 and CDR2: LGHNT and FRNRAP. J lost 3 bases, V lost 7 bases, and 12 bases had no gene match. This CDR3 has 16 residues. Full variable domain (remainder filled in from reference TRBV12-5 and TRBJ1-1): DARVTQTPRHKVTEMGQEVTMRCQPILGHNTVFWYRQTMMQGLELLAYFRNRAPLDDSGMPKDRFSAEMPDATLATLKIQPSEPRDSAVYFCASDTPTDRGDTEAFFGQGTRLTVV.

This chain uses TRBV6-5 with TRBJ1-5, with 9 bases identical to TRBD1. J lost 5 bases, V lost 8 bases, and 4 bases had no gene match. Germline CDR1 MNHEY, CDR2 SVGAGI. This CDR3 is 13 amino acids long. CDR3 in DNA: TGTGCCAGCGCTACAGGGGGCGATCAGCCCCAGCATTTT. Its translation is CASATGGDQPQHF.

This clone was recorded once. CDR3 in DNA: TGTGCCAGCAGCTCACCTCAGGGTCGGGAAAAACTGTTTTTT. This sequence encodes CASSSPQGREKLFF. The genes are TRBV7-9 and TRBJ1-4; the D gene is possibly TRBD1 (5 bases). CDR1 is SEHNR, CDR2 FQNEAQ, per germline (reference sequence). The CDR3 spans 14 residues. The V end was cut by 4 bases, the J end by 8 bases, with 14 bases between.